The clone carrying this T cell receptor (beta chain) appeared once. The data originate from a study of blood T cell repertoires in COVID-19. Original data processing: Researchers report that nucleated cell counts were estimated from reference gene primer amplification. Here immunoSEQ multiplex PCR was the method, and the copy in TCRdb shows in-frame clones only, minus some. D and trimming come from the DNA, and the V and J calls and clone size come from that table. The data show roughly 150,000 clones, with 85% to 90% seen just once and about a tenth held by the top ten. V dropped 1 base and J dropped 0; count of bases not matched to a gene: 3. The CDR3 loop spans 16 amino acids. Per the germline V gene, CDR1 is LGHDT and CDR2 is YNNKEL (reference sequence).

The chain recombines TRBV3-1 (or the pseudogene TRBV3-2) with TRBJ1-3, with 7 bases fitting TRBD1. The receptor was isolated from a woman aged 70-85 years with COVID-19, enrolled during active disease. Material for sequencing was peripheral blood. In DNA, the CDR3 is TGTGCCAGCAGCCAAGGGGGACAGCGCTCTGGAAACACCATATATTTT. Amino acids: CASSQGGQRSGNTIYF.